This T cell receptor beta chain is from a study of blood T cells in healthy people across ages. V was trimmed by 4 bases and J by 0 bases, leaving 9 bases between them. Germline CDR1 reads SGHTA; CDR2 reads FQGNSA. The CDR3 sequence is 14 residues long. For the second PCR, which ran for roughly 7 to 11 cycles, a sample-barcoded 5' primer and a J-beta primer mix were used. TCRdb used MiXCR to reprocess the 5' RACE reads, holding one entry per CDR3 protein. The sample includes 600,000 to 650,000 distinct CDR3 sequences, under 65% of them seen just once. What was sequenced was blood. The clonotype originates from a man aged 55 to 69 in good health. V gene TRBV7-2 combines with J gene TRBJ2-5; D might be TRBD2 (5 bases). This chain's CDR3 is CASSSSGYQETQYF. The CDR3 region has the DNA TGTGCCAGCAGCTCGAGCGGCTACCAAGAGACCCAGTACTTC.